This T cell receptor beta chain was captured by sequencing in a study of cytomegalovirus exposure and HLA in healthy donors. Study findings and constraints: CMV antigen specificity of three CMV-associated chains was confirmed in vitro. Within the data, a cluster of highly shared sequence variants was likely a sequencing artifact. Most TCR sequences showed up rarely, but some public TCRs showed up in many donors. In a later analysis, a missense DCLRE1C variant was linked to TCR beta V- and J-gene trimming.

On this clone itself: Its antigen is currently unknown.

The CDR3 length is 15 residues. In germline, CDR1 is SGHRS, CDR2 YFSETQ. Trimming cost V 1 base and J 6 bases; bases outside gene matches: 4. A multiplex PCR was run with 60 Vbeta primers and 13 Jbeta primers. Assay used: immunoSEQ multiplex PCR; TCRdb lists only in-frame clones, some missing. The table lists roughly 130,000 clones, about 76% of them singletons. The sequence derives from a man between 35 and 55 years old in good health and CMV-seropositive. V is TRBV5-1 and J is TRBJ2-2, with 9 nucleotides matching TRBD1. What was sequenced was PBMCs. The CDR3 region is CASSLSGQGAGELFF. The CDR3 DNA is TGCGCCAGCAGCTTGTCGGGACAGGGAGCCGGGGAGCTGTTTTTT. Full variable domain (remainder filled in from reference TRBV5-1 and TRBJ2-2): KAGVTQTPRYLIKTRGQQVTLSCSPISGHRSVSWYQQTPGQGLQFLFEYFSETQRNKGNFPGRFSGRQFSNSRSEMNVSTLELGDSALYLCASSLSGQGAGELFFGEGSRLTVL.